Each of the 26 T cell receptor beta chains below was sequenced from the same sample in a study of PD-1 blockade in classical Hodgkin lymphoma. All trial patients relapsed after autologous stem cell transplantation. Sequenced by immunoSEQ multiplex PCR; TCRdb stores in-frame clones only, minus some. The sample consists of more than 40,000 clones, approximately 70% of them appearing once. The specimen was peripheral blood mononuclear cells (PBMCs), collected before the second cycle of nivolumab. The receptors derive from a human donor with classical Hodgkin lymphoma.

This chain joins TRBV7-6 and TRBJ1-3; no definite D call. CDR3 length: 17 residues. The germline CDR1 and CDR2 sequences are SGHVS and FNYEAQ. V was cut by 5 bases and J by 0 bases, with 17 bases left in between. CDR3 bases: TGTGCCAGCAGCGTATCCCGGGCGGAGTCCTCTGGAAACACCATATATTTT. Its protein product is CASSVSRAESSGNTIYF.

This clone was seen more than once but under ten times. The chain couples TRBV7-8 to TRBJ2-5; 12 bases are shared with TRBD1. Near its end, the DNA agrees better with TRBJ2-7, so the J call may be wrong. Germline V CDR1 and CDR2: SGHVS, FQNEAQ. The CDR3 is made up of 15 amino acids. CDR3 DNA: TGTGCCAGCAGCCCCCCGGGGACAGGGGGCCACGAGCAGTACTTC. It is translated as CASSPPGTGGHEQYF.

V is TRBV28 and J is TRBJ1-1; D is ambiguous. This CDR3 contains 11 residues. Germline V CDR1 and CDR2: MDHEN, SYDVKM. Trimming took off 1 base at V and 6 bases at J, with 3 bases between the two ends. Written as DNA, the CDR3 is TGTGCCAGCAGTTTATTCGCTGAAGCTTTCTTT. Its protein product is CASSLFAEAFF.

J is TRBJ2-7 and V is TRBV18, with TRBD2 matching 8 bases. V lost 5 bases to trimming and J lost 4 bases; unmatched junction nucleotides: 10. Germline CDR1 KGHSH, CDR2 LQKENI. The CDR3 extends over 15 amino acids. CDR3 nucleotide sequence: TGTGCCAGCTCATCCATCCGGGAGGGCCGGTACGAGCAGTACTTC. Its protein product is CASSSIREGRYEQYF.

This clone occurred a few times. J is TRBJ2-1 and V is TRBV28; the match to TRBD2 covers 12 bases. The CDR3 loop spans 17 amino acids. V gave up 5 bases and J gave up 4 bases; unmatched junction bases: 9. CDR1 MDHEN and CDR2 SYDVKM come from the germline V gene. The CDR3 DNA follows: TGTGCCAGCAGTACCCCTACTAGCGGGAGGTTGTACAATGAGCAGTTCTTC. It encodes CASSTPTSGRLYNEQFF.

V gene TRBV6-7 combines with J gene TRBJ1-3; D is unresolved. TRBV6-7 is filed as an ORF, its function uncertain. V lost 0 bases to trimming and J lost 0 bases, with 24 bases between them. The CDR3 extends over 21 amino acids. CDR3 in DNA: TGTGCCAGCAGTTACTCGATTCGAGGCAGGAAGTGTGCCCTCTCTGGAAACACCATATATTTT. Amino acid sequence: CASSYSIRGRKCALSGNTIYF.

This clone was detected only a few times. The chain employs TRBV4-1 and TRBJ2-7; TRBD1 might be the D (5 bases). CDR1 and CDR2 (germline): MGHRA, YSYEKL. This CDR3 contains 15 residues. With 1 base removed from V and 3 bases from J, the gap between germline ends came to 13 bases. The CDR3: CASSQGQGIGYEQYF. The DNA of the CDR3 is TGCGCCAGCAGCCAAGGCCAGGGAATCGGCTACGAGCAGTACTTC.

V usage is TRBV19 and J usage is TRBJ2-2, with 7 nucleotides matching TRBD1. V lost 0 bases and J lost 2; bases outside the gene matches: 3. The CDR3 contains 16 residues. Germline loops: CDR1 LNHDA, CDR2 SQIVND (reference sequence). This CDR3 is CASSIDRGFNTGELFF. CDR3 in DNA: TGTGCCAGTAGTATAGACAGGGGGTTTAACACCGGGGAGCTGTTTTTT.

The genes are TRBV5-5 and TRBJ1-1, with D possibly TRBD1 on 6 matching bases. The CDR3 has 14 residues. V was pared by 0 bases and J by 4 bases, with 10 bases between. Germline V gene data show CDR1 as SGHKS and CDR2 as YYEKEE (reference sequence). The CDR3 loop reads CASSLDEGGTEAFF. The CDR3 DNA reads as TGTGCCAGCAGCTTGGACGAAGGGGGCACTGAAGCTTTCTTT.

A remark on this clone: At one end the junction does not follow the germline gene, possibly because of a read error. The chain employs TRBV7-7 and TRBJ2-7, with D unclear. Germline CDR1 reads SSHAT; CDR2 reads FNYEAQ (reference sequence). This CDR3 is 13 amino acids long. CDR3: CASSLAASYEQYF. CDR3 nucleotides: TGTGCTAGCAGCTTAGCAGCCTCCTACGAGCAGTACTTC.

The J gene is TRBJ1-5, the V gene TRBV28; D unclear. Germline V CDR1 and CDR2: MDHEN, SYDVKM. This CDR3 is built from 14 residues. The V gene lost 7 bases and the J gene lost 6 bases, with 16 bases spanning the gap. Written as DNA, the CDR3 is TGTGCCAGCAAGAATCTAAGGGAACTTCAGCCCCAGCATTTT. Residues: CASKNLRELQPQHF.

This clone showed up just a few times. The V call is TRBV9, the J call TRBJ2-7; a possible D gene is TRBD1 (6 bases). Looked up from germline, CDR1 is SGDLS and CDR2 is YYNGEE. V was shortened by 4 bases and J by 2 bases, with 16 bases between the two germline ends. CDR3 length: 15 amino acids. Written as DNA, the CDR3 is TGTGCCAGCAGCCCCCGTCCAGGGGAGACCTACGAGCAGTACTTC. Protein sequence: CASSPRPGETYEQYF. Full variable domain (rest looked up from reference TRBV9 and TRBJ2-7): DSGVTQTPKHLITATGQRVTLRCSPRSGDLSVYWYQQSLDQGLQFLIQYYNGEERAKGNILERFSAQQFPDLHSELNLSSLELGDSALYFCASSPRPGETYEQYFGPGTRLTVT.

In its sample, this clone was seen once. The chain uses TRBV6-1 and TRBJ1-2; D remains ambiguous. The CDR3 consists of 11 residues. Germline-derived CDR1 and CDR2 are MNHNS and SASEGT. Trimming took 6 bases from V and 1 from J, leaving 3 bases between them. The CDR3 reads CASRDNYGYTF. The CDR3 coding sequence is TGTGCCAGCAGGGATAACTATGGCTACACCTTC.

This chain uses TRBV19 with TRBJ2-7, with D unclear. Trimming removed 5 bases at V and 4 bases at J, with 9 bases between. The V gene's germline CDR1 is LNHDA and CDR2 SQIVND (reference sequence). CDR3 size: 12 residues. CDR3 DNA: TGTGCCAGTAGTCTCGACGGGTACGAGCAGTACTTC. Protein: CASSLDGYEQYF.

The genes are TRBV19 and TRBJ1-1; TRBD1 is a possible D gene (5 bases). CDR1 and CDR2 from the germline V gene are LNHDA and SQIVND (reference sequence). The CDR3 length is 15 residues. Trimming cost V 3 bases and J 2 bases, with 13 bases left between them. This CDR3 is CASSMGGGANTEAFF. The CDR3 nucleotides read TGTGCCAGTAGTATGGGAGGAGGGGCAAACACTGAAGCTTTCTTT.

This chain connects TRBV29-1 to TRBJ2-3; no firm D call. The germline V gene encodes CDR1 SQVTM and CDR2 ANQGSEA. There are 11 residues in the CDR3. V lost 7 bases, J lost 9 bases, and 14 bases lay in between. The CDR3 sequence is CSGGPGPTQYF. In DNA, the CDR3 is TGCAGCGGCGGTCCCGGACCAACGCAGTATTTT.

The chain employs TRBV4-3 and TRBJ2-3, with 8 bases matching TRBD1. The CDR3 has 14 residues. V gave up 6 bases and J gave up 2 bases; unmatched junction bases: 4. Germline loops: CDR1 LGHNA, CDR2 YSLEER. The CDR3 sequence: CASSPQGDTDTQYF. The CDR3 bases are TGCGCCAGCAGTCCACAGGGGGACACAGATACGCAGTATTTT.

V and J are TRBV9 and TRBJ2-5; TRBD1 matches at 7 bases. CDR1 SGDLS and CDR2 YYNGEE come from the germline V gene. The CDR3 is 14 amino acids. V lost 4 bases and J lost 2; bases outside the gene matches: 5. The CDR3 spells CASSSGTVQETQYF. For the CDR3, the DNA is TGTGCCAGCAGCTCCGGGACAGTTCAAGAGACCCAGTACTTC.

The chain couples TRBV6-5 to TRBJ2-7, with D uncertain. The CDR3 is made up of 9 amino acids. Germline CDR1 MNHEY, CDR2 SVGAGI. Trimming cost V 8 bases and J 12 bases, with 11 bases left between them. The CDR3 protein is CASGHWGYF. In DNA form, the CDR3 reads TGTGCCAGCGGCCATTGGGGGTACTTC.

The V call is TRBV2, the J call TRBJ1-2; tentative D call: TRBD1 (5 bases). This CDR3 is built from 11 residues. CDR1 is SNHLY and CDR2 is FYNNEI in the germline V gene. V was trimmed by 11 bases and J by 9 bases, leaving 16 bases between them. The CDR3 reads CAVTGSPRYTF. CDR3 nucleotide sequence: TGTGCCGTCACAGGTAGCCCTCGCTACACCTTC.

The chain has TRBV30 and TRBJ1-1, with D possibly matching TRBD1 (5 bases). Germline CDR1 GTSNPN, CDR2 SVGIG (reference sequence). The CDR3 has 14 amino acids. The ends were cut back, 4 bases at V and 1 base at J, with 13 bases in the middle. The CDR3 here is CAWNQGFGNTEAFF. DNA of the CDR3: TGTGCCTGGAATCAGGGATTCGGGAACACTGAAGCTTTCTTT.

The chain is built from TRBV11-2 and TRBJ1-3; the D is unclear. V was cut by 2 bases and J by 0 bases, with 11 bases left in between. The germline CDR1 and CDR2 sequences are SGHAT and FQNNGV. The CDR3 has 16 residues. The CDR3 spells CASSLSGSSSGNTIYF. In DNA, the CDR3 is TGTGCCAGCAGCTTATCAGGCTCTTCCTCTGGAAACACCATATATTTT.

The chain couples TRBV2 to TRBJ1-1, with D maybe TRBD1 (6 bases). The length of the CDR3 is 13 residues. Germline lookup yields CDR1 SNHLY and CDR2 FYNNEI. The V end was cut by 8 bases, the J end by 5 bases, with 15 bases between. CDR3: CASVKQGGTEAFF. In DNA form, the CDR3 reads TGTGCCAGCGTGAAACAGGGCGGAACTGAAGCTTTCTTT. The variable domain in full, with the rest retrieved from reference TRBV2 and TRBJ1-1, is EPEVTQTPSHQVTQMGQEVILRCVPISNHLYFYWYRQILGQKVEFLVSFYNNEISEKSEIFDDQFSVERPDGSNFTLKIRSTKLEDSAMYFCASVKQGGTEAFFGQGTRLTVV.

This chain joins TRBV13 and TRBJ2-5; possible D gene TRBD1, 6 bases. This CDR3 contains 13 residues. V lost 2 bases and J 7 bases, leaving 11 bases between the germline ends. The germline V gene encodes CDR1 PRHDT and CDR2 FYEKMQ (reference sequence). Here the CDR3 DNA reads TGTGCCAGCAGCTTAAGGACAGAGGGGACCCAGTACTTC. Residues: CASSLRTEGTQYF.

The CDR3 DNA reads as TGTGCCAGCAGCTCCCCCGGGGAGTACACTGAAGCTTTCTTT. This encodes CASSSPGEYTEAFF. The chain employs TRBV27 and TRBJ1-1; D remains unclear. V gave up 6 bases and J gave up 3 bases, with 14 bases separating them. Per the germline V gene, CDR1 is MNHEY and CDR2 is SMNVEV (reference sequence). The CDR3 has 14 amino acids.

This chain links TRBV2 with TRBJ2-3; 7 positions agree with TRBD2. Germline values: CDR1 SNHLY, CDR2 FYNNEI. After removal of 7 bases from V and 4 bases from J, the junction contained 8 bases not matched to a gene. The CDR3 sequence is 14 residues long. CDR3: CASIGGEGPDTQYF. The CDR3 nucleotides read TGTGCCAGCATCGGCGGGGAGGGCCCAGATACGCAGTATTTT.